This T cell receptor (beta chain) was sequenced for a study of T cells in Graves' hyperthyroidism and ophthalmopathy. Authors of the study amplified TCR beta CDR3 regions from RNA transcripts. A set of HTBI primers served as the primers for a first-round RT-PCR of the TCR CDR3. From the multiplex PCR reads, TCRdb called clonotypes with MiXCR, one entry per CDR3 protein. The sample lists about 200,000 distinct CDR3 sequences, roughly a sixth seen once, with about half in the top ten. Regarding this clonotype: Its antigen is not known.

The study, taken as a whole, reports: The model made its ophthalmopathy prediction, and onset followed a median approximately 6 months later.

CDR3 size: 15 residues. CDR1 and CDR2 from the germline V gene are MNHEY and SMNVEV (reference sequence). Trimming cost V 7 bases and J 1 base; bases outside gene matches: 8. This TCR was recovered from a woman between 50 and 59 years old with Graves' hyperthyroidism. The chain employs TRBV27 and TRBJ2-3; 7 nucleotides align to TRBD2. The sequenced sample was blood. As DNA, the CDR3 is TGTGCCAGCATGGGAGGGATGGTTGGCACAGATACGCAGTATTTT. Amino acid sequence: CASMGGMVGTDTQYF.